A single TCR beta chain is shown here with its context. Germline CDR1 is SGHTA and CDR2 is FQGNSA. Trimming took 4 bases from V and 3 from J, leaving 10 bases between them. This CDR3 is 14 amino acids long. This specimen belongs to a study of cytomegalovirus exposure and HLA in healthy donors. Here immunoSEQ multiplex PCR was the method, and the copy in TCRdb shows in-frame clones only, minus some. The data show roughly 59,000 clones, roughly 94% seen once. The chain combines TRBV7-2 with TRBJ2-1; D not certain. The sequenced sample was PBMCs. The origin of this receptor is a young woman in good health and CMV-seropositive. The CDR3 DNA reads TGTGCCAGCAGCTGGGTCGCGGACTACAATGAGCAGTTCTTC. It translates to CASSWVADYNEQFF.